What follows are 26 T cell receptor beta chains derived from one specimen sequenced in a study of beta chain features in type 1 diabetes. Study conclusions and caveats: Across all four CD4+ subsets, people with type 1 diabetes showed modestly shorter TCRB CDR3s.

Their antigens are not known. Expressed TCRB transcripts were sequenced, since all the RNA that had been isolated was reverse transcribed. Some clones are missing from TCRdb's copy, which holds only in-frame ones; the method was immunoSEQ multiplex PCR. The table has more than 250,000 clones, around 21% seen once. The source material was naive CD4+ T cells from blood. These receptors all come from a woman aged 40 to 55 with type 1 diabetes.

This clone was seen only a few times. V and J are TRBV6-4 and TRBJ2-1, with D possibly TRBD1 on 6 matching bases. CDR3 size: 12 residues. Germline V gene sequence: CDR1 MRHNA, CDR2 SNTAGT. V gave up 5 bases and J gave up 10 bases, with 12 bases separating them. CDR3 sequence (DNA): TGTGCCAGCAGTACAGGGTATGGCGAGCAGTTCTTC. This encodes CASSTGYGEQFF.

This sequence joins TRBV4-3 and TRBJ1-4; no firm D call. CDR3 length: 15 residues. V lost 5 bases and J lost 3, with 13 bases in between. CDR1 and CDR2 (germline): LGHNA, YSLEER. The CDR3 is CASSSHSGSNEKLFF. In DNA form, the CDR3 reads TGCGCCAGCAGCAGCCACTCAGGATCTAATGAAAAACTGTTTTTT.

V and J are TRBV7-2 and TRBJ2-5; tentative D call: TRBD2 (6 bases). CDR1 and CDR2 from the germline V gene are SGHTA and FQGNSA. V was clipped by 5 bases and J by 0 bases, with 16 bases between them. This CDR3 comprises 16 residues. The CDR3 DNA reads TGTGCCAGCAGCGCAGCCCCCGGGAGTAACCAAGAGACCCAGTACTTC. It translates to CASSAAPGSNQETQYF.

This chain joins TRBV14 and TRBJ2-3; D may be TRBD2 (6 bases). Germline CDR1 reads SGHDN; CDR2 reads FVKESK. The CDR3 runs 13 residues. V was cut by 4 bases and J by 2 bases, with 7 bases left in between. CDR3 loop: CASSLGLTDTQYF. Written as DNA, the CDR3 is TGTGCCAGCAGCCTGGGACTCACAGATACGCAGTATTTT. Based on the CDR3 plus reference TRBV14 and TRBJ2-3, the full variable domain is EAGVTQFPSHSVIEKGQTVTLRCDPISGHDNLYWYRRVMGKEIKFLLHFVKESKQDESGMPNNRFLAERTGGTYSTLKVQPAELEDSGVYFCASSLGLTDTQYFGPGTRLTVL.

This sequence joins TRBV28 and TRBJ2-1, with D possibly being TRBD1 (5 bases). Germline V CDR1 and CDR2: MDHEN, SYDVKM. The CDR3 spans 14 residues. Trimming pared 6 bases from V and 4 bases from J, leaving 13 bases between. CDR3 DNA sequence: TGTGCCAGCAGGGCCGACAGCAGGTACAATGAGCAGTTCTTC. Translated: CASRADSRYNEQFF.

The V gene is TRBV2, the J gene TRBJ2-6, with D possibly matching TRBD2 (5 bases). CDR1 and CDR2 from the germline V gene are SNHLY and FYNNEI. This CDR3 has 13 residues. Trimming left V 8 bases short and J 1 base short, with 6 bases between. The DNA of the CDR3 is TGTGCCAGCCGGGAATCTGGGGCCAACGTCCTGACTTTC. It encodes CASRESGANVLTF.

The chain employs TRBV5-6 and TRBJ1-6, with D possibly TRBD1 on 5 matching bases. Germline CDR1 and CDR2: SGHDT and YYEEEE. V was pared by 1 base and J by 7 bases, with 15 bases between. This CDR3 contains 16 residues. The chain's CDR3 is CASSLLGRSGNSPLHF. CDR3 coding DNA: TGTGCCAGCAGCTTGCTGGGCAGATCAGGGAATTCACCCCTCCACTTT.

The genes are TRBV5-1 and TRBJ2-2; a possible D gene is TRBD1 (6 bases). Germline V gives CDR1 SGHRS, CDR2 YFSETQ. Trimming removed 0 bases at V and 6 bases at J, with 15 bases between. The CDR3 covers 16 residues. The CDR3 DNA sequence: TGCGCCAGCAGCTTGGATGCCAGGGGAAGGGCCGGGGAGCTGTTTTTT. Residues: CASSLDARGRAGELFF.

The rearrangement joins TRBV28 to TRBJ1-5, with D possibly being TRBD1 (6 bases). The CDR3 is made up of 14 amino acids. Trimming stripped 6 bases from V and 7 bases from J, with 16 bases between. The V gene's germline CDR1 is MDHEN and CDR2 SYDVKM. CDR3 sequence reads: CASSLRQASQPQHF. In nucleotides, the CDR3 is TGTGCCAGCAGCCTTAGACAGGCTAGCCAGCCCCAGCATTTT.

This clone was observed a few times. V and J are TRBV2 and TRBJ2-5, with D possibly being TRBD1 (5 bases). This CDR3 has 15 residues. V was trimmed by 6 bases and J by 1 base, leaving 15 bases between them. CDR1 and CDR2 (germline): SNHLY, FYNNEI. CDR3 amino acids: CASRARAQGQETQYF. In DNA, the CDR3 is TGTGCCAGCAGGGCAAGGGCGCAGGGCCAAGAGACCCAGTACTTC.

This clone was detected a few times. V usage is TRBV30 and J usage is TRBJ1-1; D uncertain. This CDR3 has 13 residues. Deletions cut 5 bases from V and 3 bases from J, with 13 bases between. The germline V gene encodes CDR1 GTSNPN and CDR2 SVGIG (reference sequence). The CDR3 loop reads CAWDSRLDTEAFF. The CDR3 DNA follows: TGTGCCTGGGACTCCCGGTTGGACACTGAAGCTTTCTTT.

This clone was counted a few times. The rearrangement uses TRBV7-9 and TRBJ1-2, with D unresolved. This CDR3 region has 12 residues. V was trimmed by 4 bases and J by 8 bases, leaving 11 bases between them. Germline V CDR1 and CDR2: SEHNR, FQNEAQ (reference sequence). CDR3 sequence (DNA): TGTGCCAGCAGCTCCTCAGGAGGGGGCTACACCTTC. Its translation: CASSSSGGGYTF.

V is TRBV7-9 and J is TRBJ1-5, with 8 bases matching TRBD1. The germline gives CDR1 SEHNR, CDR2 FQNEAQ (reference sequence). V lost 1 base to trimming and J lost 6 bases; unmatched junction nucleotides: 11. The CDR3 is made up of 17 amino acids. CDR3 residues: CASSLGGDRGTSQPQHF. In DNA, the CDR3 is TGTGCCAGCAGCTTAGGGGGAGACAGGGGTACAAGTCAGCCCCAGCATTTT.

The chain combines TRBV29-1 with TRBJ1-1; D uncertain. CDR1 SQVTM and CDR2 ANQGSEA come from the germline V gene. The CDR3 extends over 14 amino acids. Deletions cut 2 bases from V and 0 bases from J, with 10 bases between. CDR3 in amino acids: CSVESPTVNTEAFF. CDR3 DNA: TGCAGCGTTGAATCCCCCACTGTGAACACTGAAGCTTTCTTT.

This clone was counted a few times. The rearrangement joins TRBV9 to TRBJ1-4; no clear D gene. Trimming pared 4 bases from V and 4 bases from J, leaving 11 bases between. Germline assignment: CDR1 SGDLS and CDR2 YYNGEE. The CDR3 spans 14 residues. CDR3 region: CASSPRVLNEKLFF. CDR3 DNA: TGTGCCAGCAGCCCTCGGGTCCTTAATGAAAAACTGTTTTTT.

The chain couples TRBV4-3 to TRBJ2-3; a weak D match, TRBD1 (6 bases). V lost 4 bases and J lost 0, with 14 bases in between. CDR1 is LGHNA, CDR2 YSLEER, per germline. The CDR3 is made up of 16 amino acids. In DNA, the CDR3 is TGCGCCAGCAGCCCGATTGGACAGATTAGCACAGATACGCAGTATTTT. Protein sequence: CASSPIGQISTDTQYF.

This clone was seen only a few times. The chain couples TRBV7-9 to TRBJ1-2; D remains unclear. Germline V CDR1 and CDR2: SEHNR, FQNEAQ (reference sequence). Trimming removed 3 bases at V and 2 bases at J, with 7 bases between. The CDR3 is 13 amino acids. The CDR3 DNA reads as TGTGCCAGCAGCTTCGACGGGAACTATGGCTACACCTTC. As protein: CASSFDGNYGYTF.

This chain links TRBV7-9 with TRBJ2-7, with 8 nucleotides matching TRBD1. From germline, CDR1 is SEHNR and CDR2 FQNEAQ (reference sequence). The CDR3 is 12 residues long. The V segment lost 5 bases and the J segment 4 bases; nucleotides outside the gene matches: 1. Here the CDR3 reads CASSRQGYEQYF. As DNA, the CDR3 is TGTGCCAGCAGCCGACAGGGGTACGAGCAGTACTTC. The variable domain in full, with the rest retrieved from reference TRBV7-9 and TRBJ2-7, is DTGVSQNPRHKITKRGQNVTFRCDPISEHNRLYWYRQTLGQGPEFLTYFQNEAQLEKSRLLSDRFSAERPKGSFSTLEIQRTEQGDSAMYLCASSRQGYEQYFGPGTRLTVT.

This sequence joins TRBV29-1 and TRBJ1-4, with 9 nucleotides matching TRBD1. Losses at the gene ends were 7 bases for V and 4 bases for J; bases not matched to a gene: 7. CDR1 SQVTM and CDR2 ANQGSEA come from the germline V gene. The CDR3 is made up of 14 amino acids. This CDR3 is CSAAGGQGNEKLFF. The CDR3, as DNA: TGCAGCGCTGCTGGGGGACAGGGTAATGAAAAACTGTTTTTT. Filled out from reference TRBV29-1 and TRBJ1-4, the complete variable domain reads SAVISQKPSRDICQRGTSLTIQCQVDSQVTMMFWYRQQPGQSLTLIATANQGSEATYESGFVIDKFPISRPNLTFSTLTVSNMSPEDSSIYLCSAAGGQGNEKLFFGSGTQLSVL.

The rearrangement links TRBV28 to TRBJ1-1, with 8 bases lining up with TRBD1. V trimming: 6 bases; J trimming: 3 bases; junction bases outside the gene matches: 6. The CDR3 consists of 14 residues. Germline V CDR1 and CDR2: MDHEN, SYDVKM. Here the CDR3 DNA reads TGTGCCAGCAGCCTACGCAGGGGGCACACTGAAGCTTTCTTT. Its translation: CASSLRRGHTEAFF. Supplemented by reference TRBV28 and TRBJ1-1, the full variable domain reads DVKVTQSSRYLVKRTGEKVFLECVQDMDHENMFWYRQDPGLGLRLIYFSYDVKMKEKGDIPEGYSVSREKKERFSLILESASTNQTSMYLCASSLRRGHTEAFFGQGTRLTVV.

This clone has more than one count but fewer than ten. The chain links TRBV9 to TRBJ2-1; D is uncertain. The CDR3 loop spans 13 amino acids. Germline V gene data show CDR1 as SGDLS and CDR2 as YYNGEE. Trimming stripped 3 bases from V and 9 bases from J, with 13 bases between. The DNA for the CDR3 is TGTGCCAGCAGCGACGGAGTTGCGCGTGAGCAGTTCTTC. Residues: CASSDGVAREQFF.

This clone was counted only a few times. The chain couples TRBV4-2 to TRBJ2-5; D gene uncertain. The CDR3 runs 13 residues. The germline CDR1 and CDR2 sequences are LGHNA and YNFKEQ. V lost 4 bases, J lost 2 bases, and 8 bases lay in between. The DNA for the CDR3 is TGTGCCAGCAGCCCGGAGTATCAAGAGACCCAGTACTTC. This encodes CASSPEYQETQYF.

There are a few counts of this clone. Here the CDR3 reads CASIGTGQSPLHF. The CDR3 bases are TGTGCCAGCATTGGGACAGGGCAGTCACCCCTCCACTTT. The chain combines TRBV6-6 with TRBJ1-6; 9 bases line up with TRBD1. V trimming: 7 bases; J trimming: 10 bases; junction bases outside the gene matches: 5. This CDR3 has 13 amino acids. Germline CDR1 reads MNHNY; CDR2 reads SVGAGI (reference sequence).

The chain recombines TRBV29-1 with TRBJ1-1, with 11 bases aligning to TRBD1. The junction had 7 bases not matched to a gene; V was cut back by 6 bases and J by 4 bases. The CDR3 covers 14 residues. Germline CDR1 is SQVTM and CDR2 is ANQGSEA. The CDR3 DNA is TGCAGCGTCTTTCCCGGGACAGGGGGCACTGAAGCTTTCTTT. Translation gives CSVFPGTGGTEAFF.

This clone was found a few times. V gene TRBV14 combines with J gene TRBJ2-7, with D possibly TRBD2 on 6 matching bases. Germline V gene data show CDR1 as SGHDN and CDR2 as FVKESK. V lost 1 base to trimming and J lost 5 bases, with 6 bases between them. The CDR3 runs 12 residues. CDR3 loop: CASSQAGDEQYF. CDR3 DNA: TGTGCCAGCAGCCAAGCGGGGGACGAGCAGTACTTC.

This clone has just a few counts. V is TRBV29-1 and J is TRBJ1-1; TRBD1 might be the D (5 bases). The CDR3 spans 15 residues. Trimming removed 4 bases from V and 4 bases from J, with 19 bases in between. Germline V gene sequence: CDR1 SQVTM, CDR2 ANQGSEA. CDR3 amino acids: CSVAGSRSGATEAFF. Here the CDR3 DNA reads TGCAGCGTTGCAGGTTCGAGGAGCGGGGCCACTGAAGCTTTCTTT.